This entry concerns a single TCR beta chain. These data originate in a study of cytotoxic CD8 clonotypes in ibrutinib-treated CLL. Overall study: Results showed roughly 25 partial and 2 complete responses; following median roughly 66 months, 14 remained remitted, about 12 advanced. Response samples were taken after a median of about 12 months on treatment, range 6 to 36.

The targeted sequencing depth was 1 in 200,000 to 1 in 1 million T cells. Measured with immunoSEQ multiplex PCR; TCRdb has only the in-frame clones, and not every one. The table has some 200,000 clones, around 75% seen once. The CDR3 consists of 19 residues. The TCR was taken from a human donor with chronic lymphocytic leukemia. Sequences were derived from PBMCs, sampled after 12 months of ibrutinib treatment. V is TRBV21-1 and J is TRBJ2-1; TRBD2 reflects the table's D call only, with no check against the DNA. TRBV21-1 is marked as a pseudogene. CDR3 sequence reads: CASSEPGLAGGPPTNEQFF. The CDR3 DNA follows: TGTGCCAGCAGCGAACCGGGACTAGCGGGAGGGCCCCCCACCAATGAGCAGTTCTTC.